These T cell receptor beta chains were read from a single sample in a study of shared clonotypes between healthy human individuals. Sequenced by immunoSEQ multiplex PCR; TCRdb stores in-frame clones only, minus some. The sample has 2 million to 3 million clones; approximately 93% are singletons. The sample taken for sequencing was naive CD4+ T cells from PBMCs. The receptors derive from a man between 18 and 29 years old in good health. Some clones in this sample may be carry-over from other donors' samples. The CDR3 runs from the conserved cysteine through the conserved F or W. D genes are given only for firm matches. Clone size, where shown, is once, few, many, or a class for clones that have expanded.

abundance	v_gene	d_gene	j_gene	CDR3aa
-	TRBV5-4	TRBD1	TRBJ2-7	CASSKRTGESSYEQYF
-	TRBV18	TRBD1	TRBJ2-7	CASSFQGARDEQYF
-	TRBV11-1	-	TRBJ2-1	CASSPEVNEQFF
-	TRBV7-2	-	TRBJ1-2	CASSLSEGYTF
-	TRBV9	-	TRBJ1-5	CASSSTGRPWPQHF
once	TRBV19	-	TRBJ1-2	CASKPFYLEGYTF
few	TRBV10-3	-	TRBJ1-1	CAISGPTREGAFF
-	TRBV28	-	TRBJ1-5	CASSSTRVTQPQHF
-	TRBV5-1	-	TRBJ2-3	CASSLPLSTDTQYF
-	TRBV11-2	-	TRBJ1-3	CASSLMGQTTSGNTIYF
-	TRBV29-1	TRBD2	TRBJ2-4	CSARLAGVNIQYF
-	TRBV4-1	TRBD2	TRBJ2-3	CASSQDEAGGADTQYF
once	TRBV4-2	TRBD1	TRBJ1-4	CASSHIPLGQGNEKLFF
-	TRBV5-4	TRBD2	TRBJ2-3	CASSRAGTSTPDTQYF
-	TRBV7-9	-	TRBJ2-7	CASSPPLTASRSTYEQYF
once	TRBV7-3	-	TRBJ2-6	CASSLEGTDGANVLTF
-	TRBV18	-	TRBJ2-5	CASSGDLGETQYF
-	TRBV7-2	TRBD2	TRBJ2-7	CASSRRGRETYEQYF
-	TRBV18	TRBD1	TRBJ1-3	CASSPPWDRDNSGNTIYF
-	TRBV5-1	TRBD2	TRBJ2-1	CASSLGTSGGYNEQFF
-	TRBV23-1	TRBD1	TRBJ1-5	CASSTSIRDRASSNQPQHF
-	TRBV5-1	TRBD1	TRBJ1-2	CASSLAQGAWYGYTF
-	TRBV19	-	TRBJ2-7	CASRTAREQYF
-	TRBV9	-	TRBJ1-3	CASSLPGPGNTIYF
-	TRBV7-2	-	TRBJ1-1	CASSLGQVPNTEAFF